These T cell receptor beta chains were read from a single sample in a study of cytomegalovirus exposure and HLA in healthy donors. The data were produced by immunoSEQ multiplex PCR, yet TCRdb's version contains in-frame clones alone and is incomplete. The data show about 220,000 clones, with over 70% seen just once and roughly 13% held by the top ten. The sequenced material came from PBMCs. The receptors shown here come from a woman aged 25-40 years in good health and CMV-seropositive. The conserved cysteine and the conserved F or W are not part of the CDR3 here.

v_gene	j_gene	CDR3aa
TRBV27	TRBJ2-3	ASSTQTSSDTQY
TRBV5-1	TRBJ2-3	ASRLAGTSTDTQY
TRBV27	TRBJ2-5	ASSLRDRGFQETQY
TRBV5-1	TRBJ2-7	ASSLDIPYEQY
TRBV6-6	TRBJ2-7	ASSYEWQGGVGY
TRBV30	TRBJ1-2	AWRRQAHNYGYT
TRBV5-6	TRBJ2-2	ASSLGSGGQGTGELF
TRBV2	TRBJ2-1	ASRIDSGGGNEQF
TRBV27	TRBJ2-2	ASSPNTGELF
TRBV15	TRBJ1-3	ATSRGSAGAVGNTIY
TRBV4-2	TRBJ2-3	ASSQAMAGGGADTQY
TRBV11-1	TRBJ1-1	ASSLGGSTNTEAF
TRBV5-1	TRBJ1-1	ASSFTRGTEAF
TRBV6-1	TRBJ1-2	ASSDNRFGYT
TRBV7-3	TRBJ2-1	ASSATVYNEQF
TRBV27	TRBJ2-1	ASSPLGSDNEQF
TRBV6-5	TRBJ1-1	ASSYSTGSGNTEAF
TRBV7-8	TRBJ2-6	ASSMQVPSGANVLT
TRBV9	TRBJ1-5	ASSVRRYFNQPQH
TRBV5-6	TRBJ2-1	ASSLVGSNEQF
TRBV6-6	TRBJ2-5	ASSFRTIQETQY
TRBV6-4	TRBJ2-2	ASSPGQSTGELF
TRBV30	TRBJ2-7	AWSRGGAKYEQY
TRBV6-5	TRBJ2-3	ASSYPTDTQY
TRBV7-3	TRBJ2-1	ASSLGVAGGREQF